This entry describes one T cell receptor (beta chain). Clones were read by immunoSEQ multiplex PCR, and TCRdb kept only the in-frame ones, dropping some. Of over 200,000 clones listed, 82% were seen once; the top ten hold 13%. These data are taken from a study of control samples from healthy donors and cancer patients. The receptor was derived from a woman aged 55-69 years with lung cancer. Sequencing was done on a sample of PBMCs.

This CDR3 is CASSAFRDTFSPLHF. The DNA of the CDR3 is TGTGCCAGCAGCGCATTCCGGGACACATTTTCACCCCTCCACTTT. The chain carries TRBV7-8 and TRBJ1-6, with D perhaps TRBD1 (6 bases). V lost 5 bases to trimming and J lost 9 bases, with 17 bases between them. The CDR3 contains 15 residues. CDR1 and CDR2 from the germline V gene are SGHVS and FQNEAQ.